The 12 T cell receptor beta chains presented below share a single source sample, sequenced in a study of T cell responses to AZD1222 COVID-19 vaccine. Assay used: immunoSEQ multiplex PCR; TCRdb lists only in-frame clones, some missing. Of 200,000 to 250,000 clones listed, approximately 94% are singletons. The material sequenced was peripheral blood, taken 28 days after the second dose of the MenACWY control vaccine. Every receptor here comes from an adult who received the MenACWY meningococcal vaccine as a control.

The CDR3 sequence: CASSLLRAGGPNEQFF. DNA of the CDR3: TGTGCCAGCAGTTTATTACGGGCGGGAGGGCCGAATGAGCAGTTCTTC. The rearrangement uses TRBV28 and TRBJ2-1, with TRBD2 identical over 9 bases. In germline, CDR1 is MDHEN, CDR2 SYDVKM. The CDR3 sequence is 16 residues long. V lost 1 base and J lost 7; bases outside the gene matches: 8.

This chain joins TRBV7-2 and TRBJ1-4, with TRBD1 identical over 8 bases. CDR1 SGHTA and CDR2 FQGNSA come from the germline V gene. This CDR3 has 15 amino acids. With 5 bases clipped from V and 7 bases from J, the junction kept 9 bases outside the gene matches. The CDR3 sequence is CASSPRQGSGEKLFF. The CDR3 nucleotides are TGTGCCAGCAGCCCAAGACAGGGGAGTGGTGAAAAACTGTTTTTT.

This clone was seen just once. The chain recombines TRBV6-5 with TRBJ1-5; D not certain. From germline, CDR1 is MNHEY and CDR2 SVGAGI. The V end was cut by 8 bases, the J end by 3 bases, with 17 bases between. CDR3 length: 15 residues. The CDR3 is CASRPQRVDNQPQHF. The CDR3 nucleotides read TGTGCCAGCCGTCCGCAAAGGGTTGACAATCAGCCCCAGCATTTT.

The CDR3 DNA reads TGTGCCAGCAGCTTGCACGAGCAGTACTTC. This codes for CASSLHEQYF. The chain links TRBV5-8 to TRBJ2-7, with D hard to call. The germline V gene has CDR1 SGHTS and CDR2 YDEGEE. V gave up 1 base and J gave up 5 bases, with 1 base separating them. The CDR3 length is 10 residues.

The V gene is TRBV7-9, the J gene TRBJ2-5; 11 positions match TRBD1. Germline CDR1 and CDR2: SEHNR and FQNEAQ (reference sequence). This CDR3 has 14 amino acids. V lost 4 bases and J lost 5; bases outside the gene matches: 3. CDR3 sequence (DNA): TGTGCCAGCAGCTGGGGGGACAGGGGGGAGACCCAGTACTTC. Its translation: CASSWGDRGETQYF.

The chain has TRBV18 and TRBJ1-2; D gene ambiguous. CDR1 and CDR2 from the germline V gene are KGHSH and LQKENI. Trimming removed 2 bases at V and 6 bases at J, with 16 bases between. This CDR3 is 15 amino acids long. CDR3 loop: CASSPMADAGDGYTF. The CDR3 nucleotides are TGTGCCAGCTCACCAATGGCCGACGCCGGAGATGGCTACACCTTC.

This clone was detected only a few times. The chain carries TRBV11-2 and TRBJ1-5, with a weak D call TRBD1 (5 bases). With 0 bases removed from V and 0 bases from J, the gap between germline ends came to 15 bases. The V gene's germline CDR1 is SGHAT and CDR2 FQNNGV. This CDR3 is 18 amino acids long. The chain's CDR3 is CASSLDPGRDLSNQPQHF. The CDR3 DNA is TGTGCCAGCAGCTTAGACCCCGGCAGGGACCTTAGCAATCAGCCCCAGCATTTT. Looking up the rest from reference TRBV11-2 and TRBJ1-5 gives the full variable domain: EAGVAQSPRYKIIEKRQSVAFWCNPISGHATLYWYQQILGQGPKLLIQFQNNGVVDDSQLPKDRFSAERLKGVDSTLKIQPAKLEDSAVYLCASSLDPGRDLSNQPQHFGDGTRLSIL.

The V and J genes are TRBV28 and TRBJ1-4; D gene ambiguous. Per the germline V gene, CDR1 is MDHEN and CDR2 is SYDVKM. V was pared by 7 bases and J by 7 bases, with 16 bases between. The CDR3 sequence is 14 residues long. The CDR3 bases are TGTGCCAGCACCACGGGTGGGCCTAGTGAAAAACTGTTTTTT. Protein: CASTTGGPSEKLFF.

This chain links TRBV6-5 with TRBJ1-1; D gene uncertain. The CDR3 has 13 residues. Trimming stripped 6 bases from V and 6 bases from J, with 14 bases between. CDR1 MNHEY and CDR2 SVGAGI come from the germline V gene. This chain's CDR3 is CASRTGLGPEAFF. The DNA of the CDR3 is TGTGCCAGCAGAACTGGACTCGGACCTGAAGCTTTCTTT.

The rearrangement uses TRBV28 and TRBJ1-5; 8 bases are shared with TRBD1. The CDR3 covers 15 residues. Germline V gives CDR1 MDHEN, CDR2 SYDVKM. J was trimmed by 6 bases and V by 4 bases; bases with no gene match: 8. CDR3 DNA sequence: TGTGCCAGCAGTTCTTCCGGACAGGGCGGTCAGCCCCAGCATTTT. This translates into CASSSSGQGGQPQHF. The variable domain in full, with the rest retrieved from reference TRBV28 and TRBJ1-5, is DVKVTQSSRYLVKRTGEKVFLECVQDMDHENMFWYRQDPGLGLRLIYFSYDVKMKEKGDIPEGYSVSREKKERFSLILESASTNQTSMYLCASSSSGQGGQPQHFGDGTRLSIL.

The chain carries TRBV28 and TRBJ2-5; 12 bases line up with TRBD2. The CDR3 loop spans 16 amino acids. Germline trimming cut 3 bases from V and 5 bases from J; bases unmatched to any gene: 7. Germline lookup yields CDR1 MDHEN and CDR2 SYDVKM. The CDR3 DNA reads TGTGCCAGCAGTTTCCTAGCGGGAGGGCCCGGGGAGACCCAGTACTTC. As protein: CASSFLAGGPGETQYF.

The rearrangement joins TRBV11-3 to TRBJ1-1; 8 bases agree with TRBD1. The ends lost 5 bases at V and 6 bases at J; junction bases unmatched: 5. The V gene's germline CDR1 is SGHNT and CDR2 YENEEA. This CDR3 is built from 13 residues. Here the CDR3 DNA reads TGTGCCAGCAGCGAGACGGGACAGGCTGAAGCTTTCTTT. Translating gives CASSETGQAEAFF. The full variable domain, with the rest looked up from reference TRBV11-3 and TRBJ1-1, is EAGVVQSPRYKIIEKKQPVAFWCNPISGHNTLYWYLQNLGQGPELLIRYENEEAVDDSQLPKDRFSAERLKGVDSTLKIQPAELGDSAVYLCASSETGQAEAFFGQGTRLTVV.